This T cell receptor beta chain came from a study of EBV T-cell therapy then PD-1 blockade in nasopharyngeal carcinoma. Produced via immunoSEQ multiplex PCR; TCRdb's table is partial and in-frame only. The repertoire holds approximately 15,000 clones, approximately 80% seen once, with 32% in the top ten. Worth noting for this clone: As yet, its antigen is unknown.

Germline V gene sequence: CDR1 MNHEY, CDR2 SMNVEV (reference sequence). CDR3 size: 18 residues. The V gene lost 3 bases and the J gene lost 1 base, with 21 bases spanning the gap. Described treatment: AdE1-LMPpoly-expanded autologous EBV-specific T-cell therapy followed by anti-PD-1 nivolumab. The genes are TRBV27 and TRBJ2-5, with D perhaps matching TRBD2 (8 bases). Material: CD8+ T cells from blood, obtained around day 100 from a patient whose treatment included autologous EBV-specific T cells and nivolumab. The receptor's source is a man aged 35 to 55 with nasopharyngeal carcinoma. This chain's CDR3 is CASSFAGGAGGPQETQYF. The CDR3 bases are TGTGCCAGCAGTTTCGCAGGGGGGGCGGGGGGCCCCCAAGAGACCCAGTACTTC.